Presented here are 20 T cell receptor beta chains from one specimen sequenced in a study of blood T cells in healthy people across ages. Combining a sample-barcoded 5' primer with a J-beta primer mix, a second PCR ran for roughly 6 to 12 cycles. TCRdb processed the 5' RACE reads anew with MiXCR; each CDR3 protein has one entry. This repertoire shows just under 900,000 distinct CDR3 sequences, 25% to 35% found once; its top ten account for roughly 17%. Sequenced sample: blood. These receptors all stem from a woman older than 75 in good health.

This clonotype was detected a few times. This chain links TRBV7-2 with TRBJ1-6; 7 nucleotides match TRBD1. Germline values: CDR1 SGHTA, CDR2 FQGNSA. This CDR3 is built from 15 residues. V shed 4 bases, J shed 6 bases, and the junction held 6 bases outside the gene matches. The CDR3 DNA reads as TGTGCCAGCAGCTCCCAAGGGGGCTCTAATTCACCCCTCCACTTT. Amino acids: CASSSQGGSNSPLHF.

This clonotype has at least ten counts. This chain joins TRBV20-1 and TRBJ2-3; D perhaps matches TRBD2 (5 bases). The CDR3 is 15 amino acids. CDR1 is DFQATT, CDR2 SNEGSKA, per germline (reference sequence). V lost 4 bases to trimming and J lost 1 base, with 15 bases between them. CDR3 amino acids: CSATADFSGTDTQYF. The CDR3 DNA follows: TGCAGTGCTACCGCGGACTTTTCAGGCACAGATACGCAGTATTTT.

This clonotype was picked up many times. The chain combines TRBV4-1 with TRBJ2-1, with TRBD2 matching 14 bases. Germline-derived CDR1 and CDR2 are MGHRA and YSYEKL. Trimming at V came to 4 bases and at J to 7 bases, leaving 9 bases not matched to a gene. The CDR3 is 17 residues long. The CDR3, as DNA: TGCGCCAGCAGCCCCCACCCTAGACTAGCGGGGGGGAATGAGCAGTTCTTC. Amino acid sequence: CASSPHPRLAGGNEQFF.

The chain uses TRBV12-3 or TRBV12-4 and TRBJ2-3; TRBD2 matches 7 bases. V lost 3 bases, J lost 10 bases, and 22 bases stayed unmatched. CDR3 length: 18 residues. In DNA form, the CDR3 reads TGTGCCAGCAGTTTTCCAGTCCATGGGGGGGGGATTTCGGATGCGCAGTATTTT. As protein: CASSFPVHGGGISDAQYF.

J is TRBJ2-7 and V is TRBV27; D unclear. The J call could be wrong; TRBJ2-4 is a better fit for the DNA end. Germline CDR1 and CDR2: MNHEY and SMNVEV (reference sequence). This CDR3 has 15 residues. The CDR3 sequence: CASSLGYRTKNIQYF. The CDR3 DNA follows: TGTGCCAGCAGTTTGGGGTATCGGACCAAAAACATTCAGTACTTC.

This clonotype has only a few counts. The chain uses TRBV7-7 and TRBJ2-1; no definite D call. Near its end, the DNA agrees better with TRBJ2-7, so the J call may be wrong. Germline assignment: CDR1 SSHAT and CDR2 FNYEAQ (reference sequence). This CDR3 is built from 15 residues. This CDR3 is CASSLDGSSYNEQYF. In nucleotides, the CDR3 is TGTGCCAGCAGCTTAGACGGCAGCTCCTACAATGAGCAGTACTTC.

This clonotype was observed a handful of times. The rearrangement links TRBV7-2 to TRBJ2-2; TRBD2 matches at 11 bases. CDR1 and CDR2 (germline): SGHTA, FQGNSA. The length of the CDR3 is 16 residues. J was trimmed by 1 base and V by 4 bases; bases with no gene match: 2. The CDR3 nucleotides are TGTGCCAGCAGCTCAACTAGCGGGGGGAACACCGGGGAGCTGTTTTTT. The encoded protein is CASSSTSGGNTGELFF.

Regarding this clonotype: A much larger clonotype is one base distant, so this may be a read error. V usage is TRBV7-2 and J usage is TRBJ2-1, with D possibly matching TRBD2 (6 bases). The V gene's germline CDR1 is SGHTA and CDR2 FQGNSA. This CDR3 is 16 amino acids long. V lost 5 bases, J lost 7 bases, and 21 bases lay in between. CDR3 sequence (DNA): TGTGCCAGCAGCCGTTCTGGCGGGACCGCGGGGAATGAGCAGTTCTTC. This sequence encodes CASSRSGGTAGNEQFF.

With regard to this clonotype: A much larger clone differs by one base, so this may be a read error. The chain links TRBV5-6 to TRBJ2-5; TRBD1 matches 8 bases. CDR1 is SGHDT and CDR2 is YYEEEE in the germline V gene. The length of the CDR3 is 15 residues. The J segment lost 6 bases and the V segment lost 4 bases, leaving 11 bases of the junction unmatched. CDR3 sequence (DNA): TGTGCCAGCAGCCCCACAGGGGGTACGGGTAAGACCCAGTACTTC. Its translation is CASSPTGGTGKTQYF. Full variable domain (rest looked up from reference TRBV5-6 and TRBJ2-5): DAGVTQSPTHLIKTRGQQVTLRCSPKSGHDTVSWYQQALGQGPQFIFQYYEEEERQRGNFPDRFSGHQFPNYSSELNVNALLLGDSALYLCASSPTGGTGKTQYFGPGTRLLVL.

This clonotype was observed a handful of times. The gene calls are TRBV18 and TRBJ2-1; TRBD2 agrees at 7 bases. After removal of 3 bases from V and 6 bases from J, the junction contained 5 bases not matched to a gene. The length of the CDR3 is 14 residues. Germline V CDR1 and CDR2: KGHSH, LQKENI. CDR3 DNA: TGTGCCAGCTCACCGGAATGGGAGGGCAATGAGCAGTTCTTC. Protein product: CASSPEWEGNEQFF.

The rearrangement joins TRBV20-1 to TRBJ1-1, with D unresolved. The CDR3 has 14 residues. Trimming left V 7 bases short and J 1 base short, with 16 bases between. Per the germline V gene, CDR1 is DFQATT and CDR2 is SNEGSKA (reference sequence). CDR3 nucleotide sequence: TGCAGTGAGTTGAGTCCCCGGCGGAACACTGAAGCTTTCTTT. Protein sequence: CSELSPRRNTEAFF.

In its sample, this clonotype was seen a few times. This rearrangement joins TRBV19 to TRBJ2-5; TRBD1 matches at 8 bases. CDR1 is LNHDA, CDR2 SQIVND, per germline (reference sequence). The J segment lost 5 bases and the V segment lost 6 bases, leaving 5 bases of the junction unmatched. The CDR3 extends over 13 amino acids. The CDR3 sequence: CASRNRGRETQYF. DNA for the CDR3: TGTGCCAGTAGGAACAGGGGGAGGGAGACCCAGTACTTC.

This clonotype has a count of ten or more. V usage is TRBV4-2 and J usage is TRBJ2-1; 11 nucleotides match TRBD2. V lost 3 bases and J lost 6; bases outside the gene matches: 10. CDR1 is LGHNA, CDR2 YNFKEQ, per germline. The CDR3 contains 17 residues. CDR3 loop: CASSHGLLAGGANEQFF. In DNA, the CDR3 is TGTGCCAGCAGCCATGGCCTTCTAGCGGGGGGTGCCAATGAGCAGTTCTTC.

The table lists this clonotype with many counts. The rearrangement uses TRBV7-2 and TRBJ2-1, with 10 bases matching TRBD2. After removal of 6 bases from V and 0 bases from J, the junction contained 5 bases not matched to a gene. Per germline, CDR1 SGHTA and CDR2 FQGNSA. The CDR3 runs to 16 residues. CDR3 region: CASRPGLANSYNEQFF. CDR3 sequence (DNA): TGTGCCAGCAGGCCGGGACTAGCGAACTCCTACAATGAGCAGTTCTTC.

This clonotype has only a few counts. With a much larger clone just one base away, this may be a read error. This chain uses TRBV6-2 or TRBV6-3 with TRBJ2-7; tentatively, D is TRBD2 (6 bases). From germline, CDR1 is MNHEY and CDR2 SVGEGT. The CDR3 spans 15 residues. In nucleotides, the CDR3 is TGTGCCGGCAGACCCTCCGGGCGGGGAGGCTACGAGCAGTACTTC. It translates to CAGRPSGRGGYEQYF.

This clonotype was seen only once. The rearrangement joins TRBV12-3 or TRBV12-4 to TRBJ2-4; TRBD1 matches 9 bases. The closer fit of TRBJ2-7 to the DNA end suggests the J call may be wrong. This CDR3 comprises 14 residues. The CDR3 region is CASRQTGGVYEQYF. As DNA, the CDR3 is TGTGCCAGCAGGCAGACAGGGGGTGTCTACGAGCAGTACTTC.

Points on this clonotype: A clone one base away is much larger, so this may be a read error. The chain couples TRBV5-1 to TRBJ1-6; TRBD1 matches at 7 bases. This CDR3 spans 16 amino acids. In germline, CDR1 is SGHRS, CDR2 YFSETQ. CDR3 loop: CAGSLLATGKASPLHF. As DNA, the CDR3 is TGCGCCGGCAGCTTGCTAGCGACAGGGAAGGCGTCACCCCTCCACTTT. The variable domain in full, completed from reference TRBV5-1 and TRBJ1-6, reads KAGVTQTPRYLIKTRGQQVTLSCSPISGHRSVSWYQQTPGQGLQFLFEYFSETQRNKGNFPGRFSGRQFSNSRSEMNVSTLELGDSALYLCAGSLLATGKASPLHFGNGTRLTVT.

The table lists this clonotype with many counts. This chain links TRBV20-1 with TRBJ2-3; TRBD2 matches at 8 bases. Germline V CDR1 and CDR2: DFQATT, SNEGSKA (reference sequence). The length of the CDR3 is 13 residues. The V segment lost 4 bases and the J segment 6 bases; nucleotides outside the gene matches: 6. CDR3 loop: CSANSGVIDTQYF. The CDR3 DNA reads TGCAGTGCTAATAGCGGGGTTATCGATACGCAGTATTTT.

This clonotype was counted at least ten times. This chain connects TRBV6-5 to TRBJ2-1, with 10 bases lining up with TRBD1. J lost 7 bases, V lost 5 bases, and 8 bases had no gene match. Germline CDR1 reads MNHEY; CDR2 reads SVGAGI. CDR3 length: 15 residues. CDR3 residues: CASSTPDRGVNEQFF. CDR3 sequence (DNA): TGTGCCAGCAGTACTCCGGACAGGGGGGTTAATGAGCAGTTCTTC.

A remark on this clonotype: This sequence may be a read error, since a much larger clone differs from it by one base. V is TRBV12-3 or TRBV12-4 and J is TRBJ1-5; TRBD1 might be the D (5 bases). Between the trimmed V and J ends, which lost 5 bases and 2 bases, there was a span of 13 bases. The CDR3 extends over 15 amino acids. CDR3 coding DNA: TGTGCCAGCAGTCCGGCGGGGGAGGGCAATCAGCCCCAGCATTTT. Encoded protein: CASSPAGEGNQPQHF.